This T cell receptor (beta chain) was sequenced during a study of glioma-infiltrating T cells. Study-wide results and caveats: Non-neoplastic patients had below-expected tissue-blood divergence, while all gliomas exceeded expectation. CDR3 overlap between tissue and blood was very small.

Amplification of TCR alpha and beta CDR3 regions from RNA used iRepertoire nested multiplex PCR. One-step reverse transcription and amplification started from approximately 100-400 ng of tissue mRNA or PBMC total RNA. TCRdb ran MiXCR on the multiplex PCR reads and lists one entry per CDR3 protein. In the table there are roughly 120,000 distinct CDR3 sequences, around 25% of which are singletons. Trimming removed 3 bases from V and 5 bases from J, with 20 bases in between. CDR1 is KGHSH, CDR2 LQKENI, per germline. This CDR3 is 17 amino acids long. This clonotype was observed at least ten times. The antigen is unknown.

The chain recombines TRBV18 with TRBJ1-5; perhaps TRBD1 as D (5 bases). The sample consisted of glioma tissue, nonneoplastic brain tissue, or PBMCs (not recorded which). The sequence was collected from a human donor with low-grade glioma or glioblastoma, undergoing nonglioma brain surgery, or in good health (not recorded which). The CDR3 reads CASSPRAGIGSYQPQHF. CDR3 bases: TGTGCCAGCTCACCCCGTGCAGGGATCGGATCGTATCAGCCCCAGCATTTT. The complete variable domain, with remaining parts taken from reference TRBV18 and TRBJ1-5, reads NAGVMQNPRHLVRRRGQEARLRCSPMKGHSHVYWYRQLPEEGLKFMVYLQKENIIDESGMPKERFSAEFPKEGPSILRIQQVVRGDSAAYFCASSPRAGIGSYQPQHFGDGTRLSIL.